Listed below are T cell receptor beta chains from one sample, sequenced in a study of cytomegalovirus exposure and HLA in healthy donors. Repertoires were generated with immunoSEQ multiplex PCR, while TCRdb's copy carries only in-frame clones and drops some. The data contain some 68,000 clones, just under 95% of them seen just once; the ten biggest clones take up more than 1.2%. Sample: PBMCs. The source is a man younger than 30 in good health and CMV-seropositive. Each CDR3 is given with its conserved first and last residue. The order of the fields is V gene, J gene, CDR3 protein.

V gene: TRBV4-1; J gene: TRBJ1-2; CDR3 protein: CASRGQAPYGYTF
V gene: TRBV28; J gene: TRBJ1-5; CDR3 protein: CASSPGILDQPQHF
V gene: TRBV30; J gene: TRBJ2-3; CDR3 protein: CASVAGSTDTQYF
V gene: TRBV5-1; J gene: TRBJ2-1; CDR3 protein: CASSLENGLYNEQFF
V gene: TRBV5-3; J gene: TRBJ1-5; CDR3 protein: CARTSWRGSNQPQHF
V gene: TRBV10-3; J gene: TRBJ1-2; CDR3 protein: CAISVGDRGGYTF
V gene: TRBV4-1; J gene: TRBJ2-5; CDR3 protein: CASSQDVRNRGTGTQYF
V gene: TRBV7-2; J gene: TRBJ1-5; CDR3 protein: CASSLARLDNQPQHF
V gene: TRBV6-5; J gene: TRBJ1-2; CDR3 protein: CASSSPTEGRYGYTF
V gene: TRBV7-7; J gene: TRBJ2-7; CDR3 protein: CASSLNNRGHYYEQYF
V gene: TRBV5-1; J gene: TRBJ2-5; CDR3 protein: CASSLQGRSQETQYF
V gene: TRBV6-1; J gene: TRBJ2-3; CDR3 protein: CASSGGGATDTQYF
V gene: TRBV5-4; J gene: TRBJ1-6; CDR3 protein: CASSLMGVLRSPLHF
V gene: TRBV7-9; J gene: TRBJ2-7; CDR3 protein: CASSPTGGISYEQYF
V gene: TRBV9; J gene: TRBJ2-7; CDR3 protein: CASSTTSPGEQYF
V gene: TRBV13; J gene: TRBJ2-7; CDR3 protein: CASSLQGSSYEQYF
V gene: TRBV5-8; J gene: TRBJ1-3; CDR3 protein: CASSLGTISGNTIYF
V gene: TRBV11-2; J gene: TRBJ1-5; CDR3 protein: CASSGGGQPQHF
V gene: TRBV30; J gene: TRBJ1-2; CDR3 protein: CASPDRGGSYTF
V gene: TRBV19; J gene: TRBJ2-1; CDR3 protein: CASSISSGFYNEQFF
V gene: TRBV9; J gene: TRBJ1-2; CDR3 protein: CASSVGGTDQNYGYTF
V gene: TRBV2; J gene: TRBJ2-3; CDR3 protein: CASKGRLTRVALGADTQYF
V gene: TRBV27; J gene: TRBJ1-6; CDR3 protein: CASSFRDNSSYNSPLHF
V gene: TRBV6-1; J gene: TRBJ2-7; CDR3 protein: CASSDGTSGARGEYF
V gene: TRBV15; J gene: TRBJ1-1; CDR3 protein: CATAGQNTEAFF
V gene: TRBV28; J gene: TRBJ2-1; CDR3 protein: CASSTSGTYNEQFF
V gene: TRBV9; J gene: TRBJ2-7; CDR3 protein: CASSAPGTASYEQYF
V gene: TRBV10-2; J gene: TRBJ2-1; CDR3 protein: CASSKRRDLYNEQFF
V gene: TRBV5-4; J gene: TRBJ2-3; CDR3 protein: CASSGSGGLTDTQYF
V gene: TRBV7-9; J gene: TRBJ1-3; CDR3 protein: CASSFWPGGSGNTIYF